This record looks at one T cell receptor beta chain sequence and its context. This receptor's antigen is unknown. No much larger clonotype is one base removed from it; base qualities were not supplied. This sample includes further DNA sequences coding for the same CDR3. The data were obtained in a study of shared clonotypes between healthy human individuals (dated by TCRdb to about 2020). Regarding the complete study: The cohort included three men and a couple of women between 18 and 49 years of age. Per donor, three plates each were used for CD4 naive and CD4 memory, two for CD8 naive, and one for CD8 memory. To estimate repertoire size and how much clonotypes are shared between individuals, the study performed deep sequencing of blood TCR repertoires from about five healthy adults. To increase sequencing depth and limit assay-specific biases, different laboratories used diverse techniques to prepare libraries and sequence TCR repertoires. Per donor, leukapheresis produced somewhere between about 0.94 and 10 billion PBMCs.

The investigation overall reported the following: About 5% of naive CD4, approximately 3.7% of naive CD8, roughly 2.4% of memory CD4, and about 0.4% of memory CD8 clonotypes were shared across several donors. Because the study included only a small number of donors, the genetic and exposure-history diversity represented was limited. Larger estimated clonotype richness was generally found for naive subsets than for memory subsets. Even with the large sequencing depth, rarefaction of the sorted-subset datasets indicated that sequencing was incomplete. Pairwise subsampling indicated that sequencing depth was expected to affect the degree of clonotype sharing among donors. Clonotypes shared by all four sorted-subset donors showed higher generation probabilities than non-shared clonotypes. Sampling was restricted to blood, and TCR repertoires in tissue are likely to differ from TCR repertoires in blood.

The donors were healthy, HIV-negative adults who had no recently reported acute infections or vaccinations. Only Caucasian adults living in Nashville, Tennessee, USA were represented among the donors. CD4+ T cells were enriched through magnetic negative selection, after which naive cells were positively selected on CD45RA and the remaining negative fraction served as the memory subset. After blood collection by leukapheresis, PBMCs were isolated using Ficoll-Histopaque density gradient centrifugation and then cryopreserved in the vapor phase of liquid nitrogen. Analytical flow cytometry was used to check the purity and quantity of every magnetically sorted T cell population. Each sorted fraction had its genomic DNA isolated and then quantified by UV absorbance on a Nanodrop 2000c. Using the deep immunoSEQ assay, multiplex PCR amplified TCR CDR3 regions from genomic DNA. For each cell subset, the extracted genomic DNA was distributed evenly across all wells of several immunoSEQ 96-well plates, and each plate served as one replicate. For sorted subsets, roughly 190 ng of genomic DNA, equivalent to roughly 33,000 T cell genomes, went into each replicate PCR. Purified libraries were quantified with a Qubit 3.0 fluorometer, sized on a Bioanalyzer 2100, and re-quantified with the KAPA Library Quantification kit. Every immunoSEQ 96-well plate was sequenced on a separate single-read 150-cycle Illumina NextSeq 550 flow cell. As for how the authors treated the data: The immunoSEQ output contained only junctional sequences without quality scores, so filtering could not match that applied to full-length reads. Sequences were annotated with PyIR, a Python wrapper for IgBLAST v1.9, using IMGT germline references to assign V/J genes and CDR3. Reads were removed for weak V/J assignments (E-value above 1e-6), missing CDR3, stop codons, out-of-frame junctions, or ambiguous translated residues. V3J clonotypes were defined as sequences sharing an identical inferred V gene, J gene, and CDR3 amino acid sequence. Percentage overlap between repertoires was calculated by dividing the number of shared unique clonotypes by the size of the smaller repertoire. Repertoire richness was assessed with RTK rarefaction, the Chao1 estimator, and Recon v2.1 estimates of unobserved clonotypes. For all TCRbeta clonotypes obtained by the gDNA method from four donors, generation probabilities were computed with OLGA. TCRdb carries this immuneACCESS record with in-frame sequences only. Its versions omit some clonotypes, under half of them owing to an unresolved V gene in the studies checked, with the rest unexplained. Clone size and the V and J calls come from that table; the DNA yielded D and trimming. In this sample the table shows approximately 530,000 clones, approximately 95% of which occur a single time. The ten largest clones add up to 0.055% to 0.075% of the sample.

The sequencing input was naive CD4+ T cells sorted from blood. The cell subset or site label, as the study defines it: CD45RA+ positively selected. This receptor was taken from a woman younger than 45 in good health.

CDR3 sequence: CASSISGGSYNEQFF. The sequenced DNA is TGTGCCAGTAGTATTAGCGGGGGCTCCTACAATGAGCAGTTCTTC. This receptor chain uses TRBV19 and TRBJ2-1; a stretch of 9 junction bases matches TRBD2. Germline trimming amounts to 3 bases on V and 0 bases on J, with 0 as the count of junction bases outside the gene matches. Inclusive of the bounding cysteine and phenylalanine, the CDR3 is 15 residues long. Left in the record is the CDR3 DNA by itself, 45 bases read in frame from the first base. As encoded in the germline V gene (reference sequence), CDR1 is LNHDA while CDR2 is SQIVND.